A single sample gave rise to the 3 T cell receptor beta chains below, sequenced in a study of OX40 agonist ivuxolimab in advanced cancers. Measured with immunoSEQ multiplex PCR; TCRdb has only the in-frame clones, and not every one. The table has approximately 47,000 clones, about 81% seen once. Here the sequenced sample was CD4+ or CD8+ T cells sorted from blood, taken in a trial of the OX40 agonist ivuxolimab. The receptors here all came from an adult with an advanced solid tumor such as melanoma, head and neck, liver or kidney cancer.

This clone was detected a few times. The DNA for the CDR3 is TGTGCCAGCAGCTCAACTCCCTCGGGACCGCAGTACTTC. It encodes CASSSTPSGPQYF. The chain couples TRBV11-3 to TRBJ2-7; perhaps D is TRBD1 or TRBD2 (5 bases each). CDR1 and CDR2 (germline): SGHNT, YENEEA. V was shortened by 4 bases and J by 9 bases, with 16 bases between the two germline ends. This CDR3 contains 13 residues.

This clone was counted only a few times. The J gene is TRBJ1-2, the V gene TRBV2, with 9 bases aligning to TRBD1. The germline V gene has CDR1 SNHLY and CDR2 FYNNEI. The CDR3 extends over 13 amino acids. With 7 bases clipped from V and 8 bases from J, the junction kept 8 bases outside the gene matches. The CDR3 loop is CASTYTGGRGYTF. CDR3 DNA sequence: TGTGCCAGCACCTACACAGGGGGCAGGGGCTACACCTTC.

V and J are TRBV19 and TRBJ1-3; 7 bases align to TRBD1. CDR3 length equals 18 residues. With 0 bases clipped from V and 0 bases from J, the junction kept 8 bases outside the gene matches. The germline CDR1 and CDR2 sequences are LNHDA and SQIVND (reference sequence). The CDR3 sequence: CASSIEGTERSSGNTIYF. CDR3 bases: TGTGCCAGTAGTATAGAGGGGACAGAAAGAAGCTCTGGAAACACCATATATTTT.